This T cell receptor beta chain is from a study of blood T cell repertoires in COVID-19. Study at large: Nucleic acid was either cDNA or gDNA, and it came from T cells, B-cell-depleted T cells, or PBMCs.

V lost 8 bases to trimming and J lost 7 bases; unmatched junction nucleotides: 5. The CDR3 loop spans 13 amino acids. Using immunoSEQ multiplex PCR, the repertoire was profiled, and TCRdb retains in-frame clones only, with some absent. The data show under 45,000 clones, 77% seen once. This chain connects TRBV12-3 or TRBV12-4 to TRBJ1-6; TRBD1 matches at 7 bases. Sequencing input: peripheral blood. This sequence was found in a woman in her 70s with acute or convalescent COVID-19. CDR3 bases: TGTGCCAGCGCACTGACAGGGAATTCACCCCTCCACTTT. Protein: CASALTGNSPLHF.